This is a list of T cell receptor beta chains from one sample in a study of blood T cell repertoires in COVID-19. Generated by immunoSEQ multiplex PCR, the TCRdb table keeps only in-frame clones and is missing some. Of about 64,000 clones in the sample, more than 75% are singletons; the top ten hold roughly 3.2%. Specimen: peripheral blood. The receptor source for this set is a man aged 45-65 years with active COVID-19. The CDR3 runs from the conserved cysteine through the conserved F or W. A D gene is named only where the DNA matches it firmly. Size tells how often a clone was seen (once, few, many) or the class of an expanded clone, and some rows leave it out.

j_call v_call clone_size d_call cdr3_nt cdr3_aa
TRBJ2-1 TRBV7-3 . TRBD2 TGTGCCAGCAGCTCAACGGGACTAATCAATGAGCAGTTCTTC CASSSTGLINEQFF
TRBJ2-3 TRBV5-1 . TRBD2 TGCGCCAGCAGCTTGGGACTAGCGGGATCGGGAGATACGCAGTATTTT CASSLGLAGSGDTQYF
TRBJ1-5 TRBV6-1 few . TGTGCCAGCAGTGAAGGCGGTTACAATCAGCCCCAGCATTTT CASSEGGYNQPQHF
TRBJ2-3 TRBV5-1 . TRBD2 TGCGCCAGCAGCTTAATGGGACTAGCGGGCACAGATACGCAGTATTTT CASSLMGLAGTDTQYF
TRBJ2-1 TRBV6-5 . . TGTGCCGTCGCGAGAAACAATGAGCAGTTCTTC CAVARNNEQFF
TRBJ1-5 TRBV6-5 . . TGTGCCAGCAGTCCCCGGGGGGGCAATCAGCCCCAGCATTTT CASSPRGGNQPQHF
TRBJ2-7 TRBV5-5 . TRBD2 TGTGCCAGCAGCCGGACTAGCGGGAGGGCCGTTTTCTACGAGCAGTACTTC CASSRTSGRAVFYEQYF
TRBJ2-1 TRBV24-1 . . TGTGCCACCAGTCGTCAGAAAAATGAGCAGTTCTTC CATSRQKNEQFF
TRBJ1-4 TRBV12-5 . . TGTGCTAGTGGTTTGGTAGAGGGCATGGCTAATGAAAAACTGTTTTTT CASGLVEGMANEKLFF
TRBJ2-5 TRBV15 . . TGTGCCACCAGCCACCGAAGGTCCGGGGGACCCCAGGAGACCCAGTACTTC CATSHRRSGGPQETQYF
TRBJ2-2 TRBV25-1 once TRBD1 TGTGCCAGCAGTGAATATAAGGGGACAGCCTTTAGCGGGGAGCTGTTTTTT CASSEYKGTAFSGELFF
TRBJ2-7 TRBV6-5 few TRBD2 TGTGCCAGCAGTTACTCGGCTAGGGGAGGGTACGAGCAGTACTTC CASSYSARGGYEQYF
TRBJ2-7 TRBV6-6 . TRBD2 TGTGCCAGCAGTGACCTGAGCGGGGGGCTCGACGAGCAGTACTTC CASSDLSGGLDEQYF
TRBJ2-5 TRBV15 . TRBD2 TGTGCCACCAGCGCCCGGGGGGATTCAGGCGAGACCCAGTACTTC CATSARGDSGETQYF
TRBJ2-7 TRBV5-1 . . TGCGCCAGCAGCTTGGCGGGGGATACCTACGAGCAGTACTTC CASSLAGDTYEQYF
TRBJ2-3 TRBV28 few . TGTGCCAGCAGGGAGACAGTTAGCACAGATACGCAGTATTTT CASRETVSTDTQYF
TRBJ1-1 TRBV5-1 . . TGCGCCAGCAGCTTGTCACAGGGGAACACTGAAGCTTTCTTT CASSLSQGNTEAFF
TRBJ1-1 TRBV6-5 . . TGTGCCAGCAGTTACGAGGGCAACCGAAGAGCTTTCTTT CASSYEGNRRAFF
TRBJ2-3 TRBV12-5 once TRBD2 TGTGCTAGTGGTAAGGGACTAGCGGGGGGGGGCACAGATACGCAGTATTTT CASGKGLAGGGTDTQYF
TRBJ1-1 TRBV10-3 . TRBD1 TGTGCCATCAGGGGGGGACAGACCGAAGCTTTCTTT CAIRGGQTEAFF
TRBJ2-7 TRBV7-8 . . TGTGCCAGCAGCTCGGAGGGGCGGCGTGGCTGGGAGCAGTACTTC CASSSEGRRGWEQYF
TRBJ1-4 TRBV20-1 . TRBD1 TGCAGTGCTAGTCACCGGGACAGAAAAAAACTGTTTTTT CSASHRDRKKLFF
TRBJ2-1 TRBV19 . . TGTGCCAGCATCCCTCCTGGCGGGCGGGGGCAGTTCTTC CASIPPGGRGQFF
TRBJ1-2 TRBV5-1 . TRBD1 TGCGCCAGCAGCTCACCGGGACAGGGGGGCTATGGCTACACCTTC CASSSPGQGGYGYTF
TRBJ2-7 TRBV6-5 . . TGTGCCAGCAGTCCCTCTCGGTACGAGCAGTACTTC CASSPSRYEQYF
TRBJ2-1 TRBV11-1 few TRBD1 TGTGCCAGCAGCTCGTCCCGGGACAGGGTAGGCGAGCAGTTCTTC CASSSSRDRVGEQFF
TRBJ1-5 TRBV19 . TRBD1 TGTGCCAGTAGGACCCAGGGGGGCGGCAATCAGCCCCAGCATTTT CASRTQGGGNQPQHF
TRBJ2-5 TRBV7-3 . TRBD2 TGTGCCAGCAGCCTCCATCGGGGGGAGGGCTTGGAGACCCAGTACTTC CASSLHRGEGLETQYF
TRBJ2-3 TRBV3-1/TRBV3-2 . . TGTGCCAGCAGCCAAGGGGGCGGTACGCAGTATTTT CASSQGGGTQYF
TRBJ2-1 TRBV28 . . TGTGCCAGCAGTCCACGAACGGAGGGCTCCTACAATGAGCAGTTCTTC CASSPRTEGSYNEQFF